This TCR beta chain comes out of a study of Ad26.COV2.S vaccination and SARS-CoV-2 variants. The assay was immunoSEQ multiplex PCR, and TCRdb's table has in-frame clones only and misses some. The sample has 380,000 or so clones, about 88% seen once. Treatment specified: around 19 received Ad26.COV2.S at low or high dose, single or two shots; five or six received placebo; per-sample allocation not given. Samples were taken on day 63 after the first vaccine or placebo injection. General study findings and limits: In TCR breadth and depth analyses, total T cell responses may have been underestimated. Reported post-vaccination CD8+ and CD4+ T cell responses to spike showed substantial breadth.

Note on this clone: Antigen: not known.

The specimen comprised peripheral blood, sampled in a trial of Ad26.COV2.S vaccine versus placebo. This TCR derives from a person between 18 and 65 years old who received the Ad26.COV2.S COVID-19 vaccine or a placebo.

The CDR3 DNA reads TGTGCTAGTGGTTTGGTATGGGAACGGGGAAGATTCTATGGCTACACCTTC. It is translated as CASGLVWERGRFYGYTF. The rearrangement links TRBV12-5 to TRBJ1-2; D is uncertain. CDR1 and CDR2 (germline): LGHNT, FRNRAP. The V gene lost 0 bases and the J gene lost 4 bases, with 18 bases spanning the gap. The CDR3 covers 17 residues.